The 13 T cell receptor beta chains below come from one sample, sequenced in a study of CD8+CD57+ T cells in acquired aplastic anemia. TCR beta VDJ and CDR3 were profiled, and genomic DNA was the template. TCRdb recomputed calls from the reads with MiXCR, one row per CDR3 protein. The sample records 200,000 or so distinct CDR3 sequences, over 60% being singletons. The sequenced sample was sorted CD4+, CD8+, or CD8+CD57+ T cells (not recorded which) from PBMCs. These receptors originate from a human donor with severe aplastic anemia or a healthy control (not recorded which).

On this clonotype itself: A much bigger clone sits one base away, suggesting this may be a read error. The V gene is TRBV30, the J gene TRBJ2-7; possibly TRBD1 or TRBD2 for D (5 bases each). Germline CDR1 is GTSNPN and CDR2 is SVGIG (reference sequence). This CDR3 spans 15 amino acids. The ends were cut back, 5 bases at V and 3 bases at J, with 20 bases in the middle. CDR3 protein: CAWGGGSTASYEQYF. For the CDR3, the DNA is TGTGCCTGGGGTGGAGGCTCGACAGCCAGCTACGAGCAGTACTTC.

The chain uses TRBV7-8 and TRBJ1-5, with a weak D call TRBD1 (5 bases). Germline V gives CDR1 SGHVS, CDR2 FQNEAQ. V was shortened by 0 bases and J by 6 bases, with 12 bases between the two germline ends. The CDR3 sequence is 15 residues long. The CDR3 spells CASSLAWGSLQPQHF. The CDR3 bases are TGTGCCAGCAGCTTAGCTTGGGGGAGCCTTCAGCCCCAGCATTTT.

The chain carries TRBV10-3 and TRBJ2-7, with TRBD1 as a possible D gene (6 bases). The V end was cut by 4 bases, the J end by 6 bases, with 10 bases between. The germline gives CDR1 ENHRY, CDR2 SYGVKD. CDR3 length: 12 residues. DNA for the CDR3: TGTGCCATCAGTGCGCAAGGGGGCGAGCAGTACTTC. The encoded protein is CAISAQGGEQYF.

The genes are TRBV2 and TRBJ1-2; D might be TRBD1 (5 bases). Germline V gene data show CDR1 as SNHLY and CDR2 as FYNNEI. CDR3 length: 14 residues. V lost 6 bases, J lost 7 bases, and 18 bases lay in between. In DNA, the CDR3 is TGTGCCAGCAGCTCCCGTACTGGGGGTTTTGGCTACACCTTC. This encodes CASSSRTGGFGYTF.

This clonotype was found many times. V is TRBV7-8 and J is TRBJ1-3, with D possibly matching TRBD1 (6 bases). The CDR3 loop spans 17 amino acids. V was shortened by 1 base and J by 3 bases, with 16 bases between the two germline ends. Per germline, CDR1 SGHVS and CDR2 FQNEAQ. The DNA of the CDR3 is TGTGCCAGCAGCTTAGTTCCCGAGGGGGGGCTTGGAAACACCATATATTTT. It specifies CASSLVPEGGLGNTIYF.

This clonotype was observed many times. The chain employs TRBV7-9 and TRBJ2-7; TRBD1 is a possible D gene (6 bases). This CDR3 region has 15 residues. Trimming cost V 1 base and J 3 bases, with 13 bases left between them. Germline V lookup: CDR1 SEHNR, CDR2 FQNEAQ (reference sequence). This CDR3 reads CASSLVQGHYYEQYF. The CDR3 nucleotides read TGTGCCAGCAGCTTAGTCCAGGGGCACTACTACGAGCAGTACTTC.

CDR3 region: CASSGGPPGKLFF. CDR3 nucleotide sequence: TGTGCCAGCAGTGGGGGACCCCCGGGAAAACTGTTTTTT. This chain links TRBV25-1 with TRBJ1-4; weak D call: TRBD1 (5 bases). With 4 bases removed from V and 10 bases from J, the gap between germline ends came to 13 bases. This CDR3 contains 13 residues. CDR1 MGHDK and CDR2 SYGVNS come from the germline V gene. The full variable domain, in which reference TRBV25-1 and TRBJ1-4 provide the parts outside the CDR3, is EADIYQTPRYLVIGTGKKITLECSQTMGHDKMYWYQQDPGMELHLIHYSYGVNSTEKGDLSSESTVSRIRTEHFPLTLESARPSHTSQYLCASSGGPPGKLFFGSGTQLSVL.

V gene TRBV7-8 combines with J gene TRBJ1-6; no clear D. The CDR3 consists of 12 residues. Trimming took 5 bases from V and 13 from J, leaving 12 bases between them. Germline V lookup: CDR1 SGHVS, CDR2 FQNEAQ. CDR3 loop: CASSPGYQPLHF. For the CDR3, the DNA is TGTGCCAGCAGCCCAGGCTATCAGCCCCTCCACTTT.

This rearrangement joins TRBV19 to TRBJ1-1; possibly TRBD1 for D (6 bases). V shed 1 base and J shed 5 bases, with 11 bases lying between them. The V gene's germline CDR1 is LNHDA and CDR2 SQIVND (reference sequence). The CDR3 contains 14 residues. CDR3 residues: CASSIVGARTEAFF. DNA of the CDR3: TGTGCCAGTAGTATAGTGGGGGCGCGAACTGAAGCTTTCTTT.

This sequence joins TRBV7-3 and TRBJ2-5, with D unclear. CDR3 length: 13 amino acids. Germline V gene sequence: CDR1 SGHTA, CDR2 FQGTGA. Trimming took 5 bases from V and 1 from J, leaving 8 bases between them. The CDR3 nucleotides read TGTGCCAGCAGCGCGACTGTCCAAGAGACCCAGTACTTC. Encoded protein: CASSATVQETQYF.

The V and J genes are TRBV9 and TRBJ1-2; possibly TRBD1 for D (6 bases). This CDR3 comprises 18 residues. V lost 4 bases to trimming and J lost 2 bases, with 24 bases between them. The germline CDR1 and CDR2 sequences are SGDLS and YYNGEE. The CDR3 region has the DNA TGTGCCAGCAGCCCACTAACCGGGGGGGCGTCGCTCAACTATGGCTACACCTTC. Translated: CASSPLTGGASLNYGYTF.

The rearrangement uses TRBV2 and TRBJ1-5; a weak D match, TRBD1 (5 bases). The germline V gene encodes CDR1 SNHLY and CDR2 FYNNEI. The V gene lost 6 bases and the J gene lost 11 bases, with 14 bases spanning the gap. The CDR3 totals 12 residues. The CDR3 spells CASRGEIRTQHF. DNA of the CDR3: TGTGCCAGCAGGGGGGAGATAAGGACCCAGCATTTT.

The chain uses TRBV10-2 and TRBJ2-7; 13 bases are a match to TRBD2. Germline CDR1 reads WSHSY; CDR2 reads SAAADI. J gave up 5 bases and V 2 bases, and 3 bases lay outside the gene matches. The CDR3 length is 15 residues. CDR3 loop: CASSEGLAGAHEQYF. The DNA for the CDR3 is TGCGCCAGCAGTGAGGGACTAGCGGGAGCCCACGAGCAGTACTTC.